This entry lists 14 T cell receptor beta chains sequenced from one sample in a study of response to subunit inactivated influenza vaccine. One entry per CDR3 protein results from TCRdb running MiXCR on the RT-PCR reads. The profile covers roughly 170,000 distinct CDR3 sequences, with about a tenth appearing a single time and roughly 10% taken by the ten largest. This sample comprised non-naive T cells sorted from PBMCs, obtained on the day of vaccination. Receptor source: a man aged 50-60 years who received an inactivated influenza vaccine.

The chain uses TRBV28 and TRBJ1-3; D not certain. This CDR3 is built from 16 residues. Germline V CDR1 and CDR2: MDHEN, SYDVKM. Trimming pared 4 bases from V and 0 bases from J, leaving 13 bases between. Here the CDR3 reads CASSSVDGASGNTIYF. The CDR3, as DNA: TGTGCCAGCAGTTCCGTGGACGGCGCCTCTGGAAACACCATATATTTT.

The chain combines TRBV20-1 with TRBJ2-3; 8 bases fit TRBD2. V lost 4 bases, J lost 3 bases, and 6 bases stayed unmatched. This CDR3 spans 14 amino acids. Looked up from germline, CDR1 is DFQATT and CDR2 is SNEGSKA (reference sequence). CDR3 DNA sequence: TGCAGTGCTACGGCGGCGGGGGGTACAGATACGCAGTATTTT. As protein: CSATAAGGTDTQYF.

The V call is TRBV6-1, the J call TRBJ2-4; possible D gene TRBD2, 6 bases. Germline values: CDR1 MNHNS, CDR2 SASEGT. This CDR3 is built from 14 residues. V was cut by 3 bases and J by 2 bases, with 8 bases left in between. The CDR3 sequence: CASSDGGTKNIQYF. CDR3 in DNA: TGTGCCAGCAGTGACGGCGGGACCAAAAACATTCAGTACTTC.

The table lists this clonotype with a few counts. J is TRBJ1-1 and V is TRBV18, with no clear D. The germline V and J ends were trimmed by 2 bases and 4 bases, with 17 bases remaining between them. Germline CDR1 reads KGHSH; CDR2 reads LQKENI. The CDR3 sequence is 16 residues long. In DNA form, the CDR3 reads TGTGCCAGCTCACCAAAAGGAAATATTGGAGCCACTGAAGCTTTCTTT. Translating gives CASSPKGNIGATEAFF.

This clonotype came up a few times. This chain links TRBV28 with TRBJ2-5; D gene ambiguous. CDR1 is MDHEN, CDR2 SYDVKM, per germline. CDR3 length equals 13 residues. Trimming cost V 5 bases and J 0 bases, with 7 bases left between them. The CDR3, as DNA: TGTGCCAGCAGTGACCTCGACCAAGAGACCCAGTACTTC. It specifies CASSDLDQETQYF.

This sequence joins TRBV7-8 and TRBJ1-5; 9 bases are a match to TRBD1. CDR3 length equals 17 residues. Germline values: CDR1 SGHVS, CDR2 FQNEAQ. V was clipped by 5 bases and J by 4 bases; unmatched bases: 12. The CDR3 spells CASSTKPGQGLNQPQHF. For the CDR3, the DNA is TGTGCCAGCAGCACTAAACCGGGACAGGGTTTGAATCAGCCCCAGCATTTT.

The V gene is TRBV20-1, the J gene TRBJ1-5; D uncertain. The germline V gene encodes CDR1 DFQATT and CDR2 SNEGSKA (reference sequence). The CDR3 contains 13 residues. V lost 3 bases to trimming and J lost 0 bases, with 6 bases between them. Here the CDR3 reads CSARQDSNQPQHF. Written as DNA, the CDR3 is TGCAGTGCTAGGCAGGATAGCAATCAGCCCCAGCATTTT.

The chain joins TRBV12-3 or TRBV12-4 to TRBJ1-2; D is ambiguous. Deletions cut 6 bases from V and 5 bases from J, with 16 bases between. The CDR3 runs to 14 residues. The CDR3 here is CASSPQARRYGYTF. The CDR3 DNA reads TGTGCCAGCAGCCCCCAGGCACGGAGATATGGCTACACCTTC.

The sample holds many counts of this clonotype. This chain links TRBV5-1 with TRBJ2-4; D is unclear. CDR1 SGHRS and CDR2 YFSETQ come from the germline V gene. The CDR3 length is 16 residues. V lost 1 base to trimming and J lost 0 bases, with 11 bases between them. CDR3 nucleotide sequence: TGCGCCAGCAGCTTGCCCGAACCTCTAGCCAAAAACATTCAGTACTTC. Its protein product is CASSLPEPLAKNIQYF.

This clonotype has just a few counts. J is TRBJ1-6 and V is TRBV7-9, with D maybe TRBD1 (6 bases). Germline CDR1 SEHNR, CDR2 FQNEAQ (reference sequence). Trimming pared 11 bases from V and 0 bases from J, leaving 20 bases between. The CDR3 extends over 17 amino acids. The CDR3 DNA reads as TGTGCCTCCCAGAGGGGGGGTGTCAGCTCCTATAATTCACCCCTCCACTTT. This sequence encodes CASQRGGVSSYNSPLHF.

The sample holds many counts of this clonotype. The V gene is TRBV5-1, the J gene TRBJ2-3; possibly TRBD2 for D (5 bases). Per the germline V gene, CDR1 is SGHRS and CDR2 is YFSETQ. Trimming removed 4 bases at V and 0 bases at J, with 12 bases between. The CDR3 spans 15 residues. CDR3 residues: CASSQGGVSTDTQYF. CDR3 nucleotides: TGCGCCAGCAGCCAAGGAGGCGTAAGCACAGATACGCAGTATTTT.

This clonotype was observed a single time. The rearrangement links TRBV12-2 to TRBJ1-5; TRBD1 was called by the table and not checked on the DNA. TRBV12-2 is flagged as a pseudogene. The CDR3 length is 19 residues. This chain's CDR3 is CASRLAEESDNRFRQPQHF. The CDR3 DNA is TGTGCAAGTCGCTTAGCGGAGGAATCCGACAACAGGTTCCGTCAGCCCCAGCATTTT.

The genes are TRBV6-1 and TRBJ2-7; 10 bases agree with TRBD2. This CDR3 has 16 amino acids. V lost 6 bases and J lost 3; bases outside the gene matches: 11. Germline CDR1 reads MNHNS; CDR2 reads SASEGT. The CDR3 protein is CASSLLAGALIYEQYF. CDR3 bases: TGTGCCAGCAGCCTCCTAGCGGGAGCCTTAATCTACGAGCAGTACTTC.

This rearrangement joins TRBV7-8 to TRBJ2-7, with D unresolved. V was shortened by 2 bases and J by 1 base, with 9 bases between the two germline ends. Germline V gene data show CDR1 as SGHVS and CDR2 as FQNEAQ. There are 14 residues in the CDR3. Here the CDR3 DNA reads TGTGCCAGCAGCTTAAGCAGTCTTTCCTACGAGCAGTACTTC. This gives the protein CASSLSSLSYEQYF.